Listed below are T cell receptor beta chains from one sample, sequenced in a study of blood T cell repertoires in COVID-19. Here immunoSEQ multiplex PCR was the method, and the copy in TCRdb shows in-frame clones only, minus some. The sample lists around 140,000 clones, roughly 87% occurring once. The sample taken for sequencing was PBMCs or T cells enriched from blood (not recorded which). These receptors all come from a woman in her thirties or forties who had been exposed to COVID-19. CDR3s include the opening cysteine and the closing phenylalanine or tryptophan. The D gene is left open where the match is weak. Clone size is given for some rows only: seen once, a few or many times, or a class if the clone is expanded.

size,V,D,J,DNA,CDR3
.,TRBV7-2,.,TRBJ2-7,TGTGCCAGCAGCTTCAGGGGTGGTGACGAGCAGTACTTC,CASSFRGGDEQYF
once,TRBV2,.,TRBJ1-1,TGTGCCAGCAGTGATCCCGGCGGGTCTGAAGCTTTCTTT,CASSDPGGSEAFF
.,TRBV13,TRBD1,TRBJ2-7,TGTGCCAGCAGCTCTGGACAGGGCAGCTCCTACGAGCAGTACTTC,CASSSGQGSSYEQYF
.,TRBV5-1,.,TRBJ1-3,TGCGCCAGCAGCTACACAGACAGGAACTCTGGAAACACCATATATTTT,CASSYTDRNSGNTIYF
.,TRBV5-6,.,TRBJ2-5,TGTGCCAGCAGCTTGTCTCCCGAGGAGACCCAGTACTTC,CASSLSPEETQYF
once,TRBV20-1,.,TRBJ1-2,TGCAGTGCTGGGCCTTTGGAAGGCTACACCTTC,CSAGPLEGYTF
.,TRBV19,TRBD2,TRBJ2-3,TGTGCCAGTAGTATAACAGCGGGGGCCCCCACAGATACGCAGTATTTT,CASSITAGAPTDTQYF
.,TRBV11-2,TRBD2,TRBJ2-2,TGTGCCAGCAGGCTAGGGAGGGGTGCACGAGGCGGGGAGCTGTTTTTT,CASRLGRGARGGELFF
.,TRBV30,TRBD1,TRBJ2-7,TGTGCCTGGAGATATAGACAGGGGAAAACCTACGAGCAGTACTTC,CAWRYRQGKTYEQYF
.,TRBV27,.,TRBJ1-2,TGTGCCAGCAGCCCGGGACAACTTAACCATGGCTACACCTTC,CASSPGQLNHGYTF
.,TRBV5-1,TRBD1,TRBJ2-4,TGCGCCAGCAGCTTGGGGGACAGGGAGAGGGTCATTCAGTACTTC,CASSLGDRERVIQYF
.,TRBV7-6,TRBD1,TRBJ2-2,TGTGCCAGCAGCTACGGACAGGGGAACACCGGGGAGCTGTTTTTT,CASSYGQGNTGELFF
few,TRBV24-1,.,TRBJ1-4,TGTGCCACTCCCGGACAGAAACTGTTTTTT,CATPGQKLFF
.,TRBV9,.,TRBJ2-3,TGTGCCAGCAGCCCCCAGACAGCTAGCACAGATACGCAGTATTTT,CASSPQTASTDTQYF
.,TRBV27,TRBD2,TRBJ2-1,TGTGCCAGCGCAACGGGGGGGACCTACAATGAGCAGTTCTTC,CASATGGTYNEQFF
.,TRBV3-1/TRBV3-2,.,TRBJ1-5,TGTGCCAGCAGCCAAGCAGGAGGAGGAATGGGACAGCCCCAGCATTTT,CASSQAGGGMGQPQHF
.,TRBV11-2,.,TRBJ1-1,TGTGCCAGCAGCAATACAAGGAACACTGAAGCTTTCTTT,CASSNTRNTEAFF
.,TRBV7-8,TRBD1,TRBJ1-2,TGTGCCAGCAGCTTGGGGACAGGGGTCGGCTACACCTTC,CASSLGTGVGYTF
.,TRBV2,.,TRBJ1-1,TGTGCCAGCAAGGGGGTAGTGGGGGACGCTGAAGCTTTCTTT,CASKGVVGDAEAFF
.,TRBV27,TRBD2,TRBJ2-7,TGTGCCAGCAGACCTCTGGGGGGAGGGTACTCCTACGAGCAGTACTTC,CASRPLGGGYSYEQYF